These T cell receptor beta chains were read from a single sample in a study of T cell changes during pregnancy in multiple sclerosis. Produced via immunoSEQ multiplex PCR; TCRdb's table is partial and in-frame only. Here the sample spans some 51,000 clones, 90% to 95% being singletons. The sample here was CD8+ T cells from peripheral blood mononuclear cells, taken in the first trimester of pregnancy. The receptors were sampled from a female donor with multiple sclerosis, enrolled in a pregnancy study. Both conserved end residues are trimmed from each CDR3. Fields, in order: J gene, V gene, CDR3 protein.

j_gene: TRBJ2-6
v_gene: TRBV7-6
CDR3aa: ASSLPYGQGTRSGANVLT

j_gene: TRBJ2-1
v_gene: TRBV14
CDR3aa: ASSQLRGGNEQF

j_gene: TRBJ2-7
v_gene: TRBV7-9
CDR3aa: ASSFRGYEQY

j_gene: TRBJ2-2
v_gene: TRBV2
CDR3aa: ASRHREGSTGELF

j_gene: TRBJ2-1
v_gene: TRBV18
CDR3aa: ASSPLPSGSSYNEQF

j_gene: TRBJ2-7
v_gene: TRBV5-8
CDR3aa: ASSPGGRGYEQY

j_gene: TRBJ2-1
v_gene: TRBV6-4
CDR3aa: ASSDSGTSNTNEQF

j_gene: TRBJ2-7
v_gene: TRBV10-3
CDR3aa: ASTDRNYEQY

j_gene: TRBJ2-3
v_gene: TRBV27
CDR3aa: ASAPRQGGTDTQY

j_gene: TRBJ1-5
v_gene: TRBV27
CDR3aa: ASSPQGQPQH

j_gene: TRBJ1-1
v_gene: TRBV7-9
CDR3aa: ASSLAQGGNTEAF

j_gene: TRBJ2-2
v_gene: TRBV4-2
CDR3aa: ASSQGHPTGELF

j_gene: TRBJ2-6
v_gene: TRBV15
CDR3aa: ATSRAVTSGANVLT

j_gene: TRBJ2-7
v_gene: TRBV4-1
CDR3aa: ASSHSADRATYEQY

j_gene: TRBJ2-2
v_gene: TRBV2
CDR3aa: ASSAVSLAGGLVYTGELF

j_gene: TRBJ2-7
v_gene: TRBV28
CDR3aa: ASVGMGVYEQY

j_gene: TRBJ2-1
v_gene: TRBV6-1
CDR3aa: ASSGLAGPPGAYNEQF

j_gene: TRBJ2-7
v_gene: TRBV29-1
CDR3aa: SVESRGSSYEQY

j_gene: TRBJ1-2
v_gene: TRBV7-9
CDR3aa: ASSPKQDRGVYGYT

j_gene: TRBJ2-3
v_gene: TRBV7-2
CDR3aa: ASSLVGVAGGPEDTQY

j_gene: TRBJ2-5
v_gene: TRBV5-1
CDR3aa: ASSPPTGPTFQETQY

j_gene: TRBJ2-7
v_gene: TRBV27
CDR3aa: ATRLAASSYEQY

j_gene: TRBJ2-3
v_gene: TRBV13
CDR3aa: ASGQGADTQY

j_gene: TRBJ2-3
v_gene: TRBV10-3
CDR3aa: ATEGGPDTQY

j_gene: TRBJ1-4
v_gene: TRBV7-9
CDR3aa: ATWTATNEKLF

j_gene: TRBJ2-7
v_gene: TRBV5-1
CDR3aa: ASTGGLAGAYEQY

j_gene: TRBJ2-7
v_gene: TRBV19
CDR3aa: ASSISGGAYEQY

j_gene: TRBJ2-3
v_gene: TRBV7-6
CDR3aa: ASSLSSGSTDTQY

j_gene: TRBJ2-1
v_gene: TRBV14
CDR3aa: ASSQDRVGTSTDNEQF

j_gene: TRBJ2-1
v_gene: TRBV27
CDR3aa: ASSELDLRRTYNEQF

j_gene: TRBJ1-1
v_gene: TRBV7-9
CDR3aa: ASSGSGTGDAEAF

j_gene: TRBJ2-1
v_gene: TRBV29-1
CDR3aa: SDRDRDFYEQF

j_gene: TRBJ1-1
v_gene: TRBV6-5
CDR3aa: ASSVTGGNTEAF

j_gene: TRBJ1-2
v_gene: TRBV6-5
CDR3aa: ASSPTPVSYGYT

j_gene: TRBJ2-1
v_gene: TRBV18
CDR3aa: ASSPASGENYNEQF

j_gene: TRBJ2-5
v_gene: TRBV7-6
CDR3aa: ASSLSGETQY

j_gene: TRBJ1-1
v_gene: TRBV9
CDR3aa: ASSPGTGQNTEAF

j_gene: TRBJ1-1
v_gene: TRBV6-6
CDR3aa: ASSYSGTQNTEAF

j_gene: TRBJ1-1
v_gene: TRBV7-9
CDR3aa: ASSILTGQNTEAF

j_gene: TRBJ1-3
v_gene: TRBV7-9
CDR3aa: ASSLKGPPDSGNTIY

j_gene: TRBJ2-1
v_gene: TRBV7-9
CDR3aa: ASSRSPRGEQF

j_gene: TRBJ1-1
v_gene: TRBV19
CDR3aa: ASSVGTGGTEAF

j_gene: TRBJ2-2
v_gene: TRBV27
CDR3aa: ASTTGQSNTGELF

j_gene: TRBJ2-7
v_gene: TRBV30
CDR3aa: AWSVGGGDEQY

j_gene: TRBJ1-4
v_gene: TRBV2
CDR3aa: ASSGGQGATTNEKLF

j_gene: TRBJ2-6
v_gene: TRBV29-1
CDR3aa: SVEDFGPGTGTGANVLT

j_gene: TRBJ2-3
v_gene: TRBV19
CDR3aa: ASRSAGTGRPDTQY

j_gene: TRBJ1-1
v_gene: TRBV19
CDR3aa: ASSSAERWDTEAF

j_gene: TRBJ1-1
v_gene: TRBV11-2
CDR3aa: ASSLGFTLSPPGNTEAF